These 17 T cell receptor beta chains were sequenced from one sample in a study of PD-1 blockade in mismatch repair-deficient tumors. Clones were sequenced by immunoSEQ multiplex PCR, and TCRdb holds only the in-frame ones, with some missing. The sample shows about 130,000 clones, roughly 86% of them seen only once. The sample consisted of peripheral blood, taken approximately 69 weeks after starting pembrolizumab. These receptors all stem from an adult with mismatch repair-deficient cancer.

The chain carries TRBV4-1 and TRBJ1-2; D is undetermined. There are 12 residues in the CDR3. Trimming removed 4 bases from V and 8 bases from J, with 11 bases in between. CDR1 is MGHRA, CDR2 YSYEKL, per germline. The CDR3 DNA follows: TGCGCCAGCAGCCCCGCCCCGGGGGGCTACACCTTC. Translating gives CASSPAPGGYTF.

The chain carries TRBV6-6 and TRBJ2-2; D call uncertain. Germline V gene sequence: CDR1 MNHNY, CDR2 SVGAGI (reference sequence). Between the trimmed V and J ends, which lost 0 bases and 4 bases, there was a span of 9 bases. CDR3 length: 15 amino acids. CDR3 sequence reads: CASSYSRQFTGELFF. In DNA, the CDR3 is TGTGCCAGCAGTTACTCTAGGCAGTTCACCGGGGAGCTGTTTTTT.

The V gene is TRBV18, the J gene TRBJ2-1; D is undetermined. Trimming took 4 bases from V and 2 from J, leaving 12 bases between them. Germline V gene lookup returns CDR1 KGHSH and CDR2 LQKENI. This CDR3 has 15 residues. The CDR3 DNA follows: TGTGCCAGCTCACTCATTGACACAGCCTACAATGAGCAGTTCTTC. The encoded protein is CASSLIDTAYNEQFF. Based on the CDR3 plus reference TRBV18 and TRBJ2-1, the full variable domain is NAGVMQNPRHLVRRRGQEARLRCSPMKGHSHVYWYRQLPEEGLKFMVYLQKENIIDESGMPKERFSAEFPKEGPSILRIQQVVRGDSAAYFCASSLIDTAYNEQFFGPGTRLTVL.

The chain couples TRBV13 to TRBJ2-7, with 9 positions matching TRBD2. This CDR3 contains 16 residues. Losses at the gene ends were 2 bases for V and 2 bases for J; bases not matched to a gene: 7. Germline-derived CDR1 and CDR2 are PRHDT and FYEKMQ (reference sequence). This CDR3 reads CASSLRSGRKPYEQYF. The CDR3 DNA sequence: TGTGCCAGCAGCTTAAGAAGCGGGAGGAAACCCTACGAGCAGTACTTC.

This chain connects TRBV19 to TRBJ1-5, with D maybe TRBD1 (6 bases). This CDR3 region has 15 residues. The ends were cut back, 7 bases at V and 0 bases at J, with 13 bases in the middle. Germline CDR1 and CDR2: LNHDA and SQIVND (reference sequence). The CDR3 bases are TGTGCCAGTAACTGGGACACCTATAGCAATCAGCCCCAGCATTTT. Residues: CASNWDTYSNQPQHF.

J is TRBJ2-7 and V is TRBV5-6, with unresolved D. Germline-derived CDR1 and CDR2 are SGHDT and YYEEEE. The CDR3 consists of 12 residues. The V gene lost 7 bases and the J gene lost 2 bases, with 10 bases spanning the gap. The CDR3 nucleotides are TGTGCCAGCGCGCTAAGTACCTACGAGCAGTACTTC. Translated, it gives CASALSTYEQYF.

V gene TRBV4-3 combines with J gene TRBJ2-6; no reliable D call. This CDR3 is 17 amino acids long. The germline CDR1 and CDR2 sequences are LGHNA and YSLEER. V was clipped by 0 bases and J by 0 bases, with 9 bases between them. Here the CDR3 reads CASSQDEKGSGANVLTF. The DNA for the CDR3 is TGCGCCAGCAGCCAAGATGAGAAGGGCTCTGGGGCCAACGTCCTGACTTTC.

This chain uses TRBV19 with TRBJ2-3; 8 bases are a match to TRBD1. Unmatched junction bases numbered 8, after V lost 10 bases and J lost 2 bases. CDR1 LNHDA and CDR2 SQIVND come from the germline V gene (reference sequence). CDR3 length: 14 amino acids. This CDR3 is CATQGATDTDTQYF. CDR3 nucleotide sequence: TGTGCCACCCAGGGGGCCACGGACACAGATACGCAGTATTTT.

In DNA form, the CDR3 reads TGTGCCAGCAGCTTAGTGAGGGGCGAGCAGTACTTC. Amino acid sequence: CASSLVRGEQYF. The chain uses TRBV7-9 and TRBJ2-7, with D perhaps given as TRBD1 or TRBD2 (5 bases each). The CDR3 is 12 residues long. Deletions cut 1 base from V and 6 bases from J, with 7 bases between. In germline, CDR1 is SEHNR, CDR2 FQNEAQ (reference sequence). The whole variable domain, remainder taken from reference TRBV7-9 and TRBJ2-7, is DTGVSQNPRHKITKRGQNVTFRCDPISEHNRLYWYRQTLGQGPEFLTYFQNEAQLEKSRLLSDRFSAERPKGSFSTLEIQRTEQGDSAMYLCASSLVRGEQYFGPGTRLTVT.

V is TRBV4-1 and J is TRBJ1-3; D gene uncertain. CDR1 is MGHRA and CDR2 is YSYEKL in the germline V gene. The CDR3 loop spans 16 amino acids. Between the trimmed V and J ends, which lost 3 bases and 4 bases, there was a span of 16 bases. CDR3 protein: CASSHATGGFGNTIYF. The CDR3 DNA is TGCGCCAGCAGCCACGCCACTGGAGGGTTCGGAAACACCATATATTTT.

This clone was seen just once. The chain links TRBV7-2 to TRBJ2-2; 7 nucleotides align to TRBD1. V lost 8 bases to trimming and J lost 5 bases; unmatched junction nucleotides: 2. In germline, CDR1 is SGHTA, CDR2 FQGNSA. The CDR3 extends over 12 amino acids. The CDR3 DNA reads TGTGCCAGCTCCAGGGGGACCGGGGAGCTGTTTTTT. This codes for CASSRGTGELFF. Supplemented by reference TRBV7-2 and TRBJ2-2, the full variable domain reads GAGVSQSPSNKVTEKGKDVELRCDPISGHTALYWYRQSLGQGLEFLIYFQGNSAPDKSGLPSDRFSAERTGGSVSTLTIQRTQQEDSAVYLCASSRGTGELFFGEGSRLTVL.

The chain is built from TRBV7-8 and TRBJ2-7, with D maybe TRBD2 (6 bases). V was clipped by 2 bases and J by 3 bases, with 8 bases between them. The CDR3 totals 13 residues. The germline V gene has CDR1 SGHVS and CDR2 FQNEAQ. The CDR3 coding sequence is TGTGCCAGCAGCTTAAGGACTAACTACGAGCAGTACTTC. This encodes CASSLRTNYEQYF.

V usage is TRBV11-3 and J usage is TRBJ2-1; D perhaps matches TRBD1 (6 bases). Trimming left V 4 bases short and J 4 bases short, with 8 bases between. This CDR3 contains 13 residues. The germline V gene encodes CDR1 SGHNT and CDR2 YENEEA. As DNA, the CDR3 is TGTGCCAGCAGCTCTACAGGGTACAATGAGCAGTTCTTC. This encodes CASSSTGYNEQFF.

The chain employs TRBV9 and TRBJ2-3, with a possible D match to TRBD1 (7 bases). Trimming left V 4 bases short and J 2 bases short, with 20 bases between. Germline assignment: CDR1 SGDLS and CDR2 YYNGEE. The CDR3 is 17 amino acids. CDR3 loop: CASSTGDSHPITDTQYF. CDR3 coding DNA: TGTGCCAGCAGCACAGGGGACTCCCACCCCATCACAGATACGCAGTATTTT. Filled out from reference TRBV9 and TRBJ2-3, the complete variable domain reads DSGVTQTPKHLITATGQRVTLRCSPRSGDLSVYWYQQSLDQGLQFLIQYYNGEERAKGNILERFSAQQFPDLHSELNLSSLELGDSALYFCASSTGDSHPITDTQYFGPGTRLTVL.

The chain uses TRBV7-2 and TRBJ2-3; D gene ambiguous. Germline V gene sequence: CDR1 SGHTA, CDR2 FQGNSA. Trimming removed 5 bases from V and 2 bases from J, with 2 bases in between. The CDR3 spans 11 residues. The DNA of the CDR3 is TGTGCCAGCAGCCCCACAGATACGCAGTATTTT. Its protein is CASSPTDTQYF.

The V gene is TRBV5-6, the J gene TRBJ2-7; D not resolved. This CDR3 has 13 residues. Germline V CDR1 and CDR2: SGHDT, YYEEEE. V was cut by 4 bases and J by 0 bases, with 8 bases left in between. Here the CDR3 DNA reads TGTGCCAGCAGCCCCTTAAGCTCCTACGAGCAGTACTTC. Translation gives CASSPLSSYEQYF.

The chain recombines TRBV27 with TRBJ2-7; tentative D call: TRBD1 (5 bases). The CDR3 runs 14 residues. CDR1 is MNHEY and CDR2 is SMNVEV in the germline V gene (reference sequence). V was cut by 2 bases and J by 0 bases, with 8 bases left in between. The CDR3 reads CASSLRQGSYEQYF. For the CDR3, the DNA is TGTGCCAGCAGTTTAAGGCAGGGCTCCTACGAGCAGTACTTC.